Below are 6 T cell receptor beta chains sequenced from a single sample in a study of T cell clonality in common variable immunodeficiency. Data came from immunoSEQ multiplex PCR; TCRdb stores just in-frame clones and leaves some out. There are some 40,000 clones in the sample, none observed a single time. The sequenced sample consisted of peripheral blood mononuclear cells. These receptors all stem from a person between 18 and 70 years old in good health.

This clone was seen many times. CDR3 sequence reads: CSAREGQAPPSGANVLTF. CDR3 DNA (partial): TGCAGTGCTAGAGAGGGACAGGCGCCTCCCTCTGGGGCCAACGTC. J is TRBJ2-6 and V is TRBV20-1, with 8 bases lining up with TRBD1. The sequence runs out 3 residues before the end of the CDR3; the remainder is reconstructed from the germline J gene. The length of the CDR3 is 18 residues. Trimming took 0 bases from V and 0 from J; bases not matched to a gene: 7. The germline V gene has CDR1 DFQATT and CDR2 SNEGSKA (reference sequence).

This clone was picked up many times. Coverage ceases 3 residues before the CDR3 finishes, and the germline J gene fills in the end. V gene TRBV5-6 combines with J gene TRBJ2-1; 7 nucleotides agree with TRBD2. The CDR3 runs to 13 residues. J was trimmed by 3 bases and V by 7 bases; bases with no gene match: 4. CDR1 and CDR2 (germline): SGHDT, YYEEEE. This chain's CDR3 is CASYLAVYNEQFF. Incomplete CDR3 DNA: TGTGCCAGCTACCTAGCGGTCTACAATGAG. Full variable domain (remainder filled in from reference TRBV5-6 and TRBJ2-1): DAGVTQSPTHLIKTRGQQVTLRCSPKSGHDTVSWYQQALGQGPQFIFQYYEEEERQRGNFPDRFSGHQFPNYSSELNVNALLLGDSALYLCASYLAVYNEQFFGPGTRLTVL.

This clone has more than one count but fewer than ten. The CDR3 end is not reached by the read, which stops 3 residues before it; the germline J gene fills it in. The chain links TRBV30 to TRBJ1-2; no clear D gene. This CDR3 contains 14 residues. In germline, CDR1 is GTSNPN, CDR2 SVGIG (reference sequence). CDR3 sequence reads: CAWSAGGSTDTYTF. CDR3 bases read: TGTGCCTGGAGTGCTGGCGGGTCTACAGATACC.

This clone came up a few times. The read terminates 3 residues before the CDR3 end, so the remaining end is supplied by the germline J gene. This chain links TRBV7-8 with TRBJ1-2; the D is unclear. The CDR3 extends over 13 amino acids. In germline, CDR1 is SGHVS, CDR2 FQNEAQ. The sequenced part of the CDR3 DNA is TGTGCCAGCAGCGGACTAGCAAACTACGAC. Its protein product is CASSGLANYD. The full CDR3 protein reads CASSGLANYDYTF.

This clone occurred many times. The CDR3 goes on 3 residues after the read ends, and that part is filled in from the germline J gene. The V gene is TRBV6-1, the J gene TRBJ2-1; tentatively, D is TRBD2 (6 bases). V lost 1 base and J 3 bases, leaving 13 bases between the germline ends. The germline CDR1 and CDR2 sequences are MNHNS and SASEGT. There are 16 residues in the CDR3. CDR3 sequence: CASSEGRGGDYNEQFF. Partial CDR3 DNA: TGTGCCAGCAGTGAAGGGAGGGGTGGGGACTACAATGAG.

This clone was observed many times. The read halts 3 residues ahead of the CDR3 end, with the missing end drawn from the germline J gene. The chain has TRBV20-1 and TRBJ2-2; a possible D gene is TRBD2 (6 bases). The germline CDR1 and CDR2 sequences are DFQATT and SNEGSKA (reference sequence). The CDR3 consists of 14 residues. The V end was cut by 6 bases, the J end by 4 bases, with 15 bases between. The CDR3 bases that were read are TGCAGTGCAGCCAGCGGGTTGGGCACCGGGGAG. Its translation: CSAASGLGTGE. The whole CDR3 protein is CSAASGLGTGELFF.